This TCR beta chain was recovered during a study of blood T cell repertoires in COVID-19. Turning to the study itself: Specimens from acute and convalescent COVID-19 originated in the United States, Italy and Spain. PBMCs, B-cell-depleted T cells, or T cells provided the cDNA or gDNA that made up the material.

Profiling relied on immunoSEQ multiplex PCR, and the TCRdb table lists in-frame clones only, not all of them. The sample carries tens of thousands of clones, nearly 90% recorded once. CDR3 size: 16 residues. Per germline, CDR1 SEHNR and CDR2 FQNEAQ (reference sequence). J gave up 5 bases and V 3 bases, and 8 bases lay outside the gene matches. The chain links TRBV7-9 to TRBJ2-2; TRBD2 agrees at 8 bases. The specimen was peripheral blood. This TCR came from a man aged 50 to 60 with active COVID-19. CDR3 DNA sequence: TGTGCCAGCAGCTTGTGGGCCGGGAGGGGGACCGGGGAGCTGTTTTTT. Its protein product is CASSLWAGRGTGELFF.